Listed below are T cell receptor beta chains from one sample, sequenced in a study of graft-versus-host responses after intestinal transplantation. Assay: immunoSEQ multiplex PCR; the TCRdb copy retains only in-frame clones and omits some. Of 41,000 or so clones listed, approximately 95% are singletons. These receptors' antigens are unknown. The starting material was unstimulated CD8+ T cells sorted from spleen or lymph node cells, obtained before transplant. These receptor sequences come from a human donor who was the organ donor for an intestinal transplant. The CDR3 runs from the conserved cysteine through the conserved F or W. A D gene is named only where the DNA matches it firmly. Rows may omit the clone size; those that give it use once, few, many or a size class.

CDR3nt,CDR3aa,d_gene,v_gene,j_gene,abundance
TGCGCCAGCAGCCAAGATGGTGGGCTGGGAAACACCATATATTTT,CASSQDGGLGNTIYF,-,TRBV4-3,TRBJ1-3,once
TGTGCCAGCAGCTTAGATAAACAGGGGAGAACTTACGAGCAGTACTTC,CASSLDKQGRTYEQYF,TRBD1,TRBV7-8,TRBJ2-7,-
TGTGCCAGCAGCTACCTCAACACCGGGGAGCTGTTTTTT,CASSYLNTGELFF,-,TRBV5-5,TRBJ2-2,-
TGTGCCAGCAGCCAAGCTTACGGACAGGGAGGGGATGAGCAGTTCTTC,CASSQAYGQGGDEQFF,-,TRBV14,TRBJ2-1,-
TGTGCCAGTAGTATAGAATTGGGGCCCCGCTCTGGGGCCAACGTCCTGACTTTC,CASSIELGPRSGANVLTF,-,TRBV19,TRBJ2-6,once
TGCGCCAGCAGCCAACTATTGCAGCTATCCTACGAGCAGTACTTC,CASSQLLQLSYEQYF,-,TRBV4-1,TRBJ2-7,-
TGTGCCAGCAGTCTTATCCTGGGCTACCCTTACGAGCAGTACTTC,CASSLILGYPYEQYF,-,TRBV7-2,TRBJ2-7,-
TGCGCCAGCAGCTCGGACTCACCTATTACGAACACTGAAGCTTTCTTT,CASSSDSPITNTEAFF,-,TRBV5-1,TRBJ1-1,-
TGTGCCAGCAGTGGGACAGGGTTCACCGGGGAGCTGTTTTTT,CASSGTGFTGELFF,TRBD1,TRBV2,TRBJ2-2,-
TGTGCCAGCAGCAAAGACCAGGACAGGGGGGGTCAGCCCCAGCATTTT,CASSKDQDRGGQPQHF,-,TRBV21-1,TRBJ1-5,-
TGTGCCAGCAGCTTGAGGCTTTCGAATAATTCACCCCTCCACTTT,CASSLRLSNNSPLHF,-,TRBV5-4,TRBJ1-6,-
TGCGCCAGCAGCCAAGTACCCAGGGGGCTCGGTCAGCCCCAGCATTTT,CASSQVPRGLGQPQHF,TRBD1,TRBV4-3,TRBJ1-5,-
TGTGCCAGCAGCTCCACAGGGAAGGGGGGAGAGACCCAGTACTTC,CASSSTGKGGETQYF,-,TRBV5-6,TRBJ2-5,-
TGTGCCAGCAGCTGGGGACTAATAAACATTCAGTACTTC,CASSWGLINIQYF,TRBD2,TRBV7-2,TRBJ2-4,-
TGTGCCAGCAGCCCCTTGAACACCGGGGAGCTGTTTTTT,CASSPLNTGELFF,-,TRBV4-2,TRBJ2-2,-
TGCGCCAGCAGCTTGGGGGTCCTATCGAACACTGAAGCTTTCTTT,CASSLGVLSNTEAFF,-,TRBV5-1,TRBJ1-1,-
TGTGCCAGCAGCTTAGCAGGGTTCGAGACCCAGTACTTC,CASSLAGFETQYF,-,TRBV7-6,TRBJ2-5,-
TGCGCCAGCAGAAGGGGGGACAGGGGAGTAGGTACGCAGTATTTT,CASRRGDRGVGTQYF,TRBD1,TRBV5-1,TRBJ2-3,-